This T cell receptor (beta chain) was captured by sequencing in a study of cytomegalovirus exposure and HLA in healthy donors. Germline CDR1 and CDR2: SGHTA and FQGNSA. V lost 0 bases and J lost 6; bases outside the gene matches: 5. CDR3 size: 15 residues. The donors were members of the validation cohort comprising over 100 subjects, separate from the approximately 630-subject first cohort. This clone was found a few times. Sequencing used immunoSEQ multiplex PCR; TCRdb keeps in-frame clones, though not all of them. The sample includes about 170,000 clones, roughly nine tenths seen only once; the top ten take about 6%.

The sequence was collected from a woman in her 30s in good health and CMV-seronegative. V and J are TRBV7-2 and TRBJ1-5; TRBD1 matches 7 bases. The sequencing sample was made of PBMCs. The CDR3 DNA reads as TGTGCCAGCAGCTTAGCCCAGGGGGACGGTCAGCCCCAGCATTTT. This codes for CASSLAQGDGQPQHF.